What follows is one TCR beta chain and its context. The sample is drawn from a study of OX40 agonist ivuxolimab in advanced cancers. Clones were sequenced by immunoSEQ multiplex PCR, and TCRdb holds only the in-frame ones, with some missing. The sample shows under 80,000 clones, 88% of them seen only once. The source of this sequence is an adult with an advanced solid tumor such as melanoma, head and neck, liver or kidney cancer. The specimen was CD4+ or CD8+ T cells sorted from blood, collected in a trial of the OX40 agonist ivuxolimab.

The DNA for the CDR3 is TGTGCCAGCAGCTTATCTGGGGCAGATACGCAGTATTTT. Its protein product is CASSLSGADTQYF. The chain combines TRBV7-3 with TRBJ2-3, with D uncertain. Trimming removed 2 bases at V and 4 bases at J, with 7 bases between. There are 13 residues in the CDR3. Germline V CDR1 and CDR2: SGHTA, FQGTGA.